Sequencing of this T cell receptor beta chain was carried out in a study of blood T cell repertoires in COVID-19. Overall study context: The United States, Italy and Spain supplied acute and convalescent COVID-19 samples. T cells, B-cell-depleted T cells, or PBMCs supplied cDNA or gDNA.

Data came from immunoSEQ multiplex PCR; TCRdb stores just in-frame clones and leaves some out. The sample records 250,000 or so clones, 75% to 85% being singletons. The CDR3 extends over 14 amino acids. Germline loops: CDR1 SGHTA, CDR2 FQGNSA. J lost 3 bases, V lost 2 bases, and 4 bases had no gene match. The clonotype was recovered from a woman in her 70s with acute or convalescent COVID-19. Sequencing was done on a sample of peripheral blood. The chain has TRBV7-2 and TRBJ2-7; 7 bases map to TRBD1. Here the CDR3 DNA reads TGTGCCAGCAGCTTAAGACAGGGTGTCTACGAGCAGTACTTC. Amino acids: CASSLRQGVYEQYF.